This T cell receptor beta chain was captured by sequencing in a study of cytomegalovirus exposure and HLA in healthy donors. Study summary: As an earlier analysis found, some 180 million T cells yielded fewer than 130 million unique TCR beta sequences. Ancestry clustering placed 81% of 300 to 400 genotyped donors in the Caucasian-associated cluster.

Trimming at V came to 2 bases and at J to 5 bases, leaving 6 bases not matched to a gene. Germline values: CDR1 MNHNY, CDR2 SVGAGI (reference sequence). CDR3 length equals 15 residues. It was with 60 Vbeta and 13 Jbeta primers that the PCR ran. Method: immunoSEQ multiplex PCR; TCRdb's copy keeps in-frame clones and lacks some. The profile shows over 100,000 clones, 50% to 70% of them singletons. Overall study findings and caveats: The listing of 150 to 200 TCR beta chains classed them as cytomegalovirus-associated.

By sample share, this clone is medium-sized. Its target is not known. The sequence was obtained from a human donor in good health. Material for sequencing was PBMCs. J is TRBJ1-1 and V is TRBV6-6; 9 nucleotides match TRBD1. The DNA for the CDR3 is TGTGCCAGCAGTTACGGTCGGGACAGGGCTACTGAAGCTTTCTTT. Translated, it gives CASSYGRDRATEAFF.